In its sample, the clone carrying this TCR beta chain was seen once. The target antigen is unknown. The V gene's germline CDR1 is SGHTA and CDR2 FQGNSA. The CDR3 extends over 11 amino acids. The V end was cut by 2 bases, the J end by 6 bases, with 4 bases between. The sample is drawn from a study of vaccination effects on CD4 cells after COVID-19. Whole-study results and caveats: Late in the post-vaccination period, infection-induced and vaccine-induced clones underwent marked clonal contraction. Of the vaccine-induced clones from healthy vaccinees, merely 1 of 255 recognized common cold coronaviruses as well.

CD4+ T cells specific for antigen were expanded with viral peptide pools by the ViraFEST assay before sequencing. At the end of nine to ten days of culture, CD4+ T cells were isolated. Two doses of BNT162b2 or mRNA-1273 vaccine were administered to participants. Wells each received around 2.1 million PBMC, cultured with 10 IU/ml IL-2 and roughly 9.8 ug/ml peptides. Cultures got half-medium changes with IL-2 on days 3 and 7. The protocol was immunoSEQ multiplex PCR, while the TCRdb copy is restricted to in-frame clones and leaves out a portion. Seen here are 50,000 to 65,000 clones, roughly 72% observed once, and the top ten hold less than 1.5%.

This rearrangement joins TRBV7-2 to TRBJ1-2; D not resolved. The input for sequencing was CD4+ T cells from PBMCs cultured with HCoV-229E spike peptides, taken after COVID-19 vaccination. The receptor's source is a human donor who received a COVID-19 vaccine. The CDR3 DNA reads TGTGCCAGCAGCTTACAACATGGCTACACCTTC. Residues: CASSLQHGYTF.